Listed below are T cell receptor beta chains from one sample, sequenced in a study of T cells in localized non-small cell lung cancer. Clones were sequenced by immunoSEQ multiplex PCR, and TCRdb holds only the in-frame ones, with some missing. The sample lists over 20,000 clones, over 75% occurring once. The source material was peripheral blood mononuclear cells, sampled before any cancer treatment. Every receptor here comes from a male donor aged 60 or over with stage II lung adenocarcinoma. CDR3s include the opening cysteine and the closing phenylalanine or tryptophan. Each record gives: D gene, clone size, V gene, J gene, CDR3 DNA, CDR3 protein. The D gene is left open where the match is weak. Clone size is given for some rows only: seen once, a few or many times, or a class if the clone is expanded.

d_call: .; clone_size: .; v_call: TRBV28; j_call: TRBJ1-2; cdr3_nt: TGTGCCAGCAGCCAAAGCGGAACAGGGCTTTATGGCTACACCTTC; cdr3_aa: CASSQSGTGLYGYTF
d_call: .; clone_size: once; v_call: TRBV19; j_call: TRBJ2-5; cdr3_nt: TGTGCCAGTAGTATTATCGGCAGAAAGACCCAGTACTTC; cdr3_aa: CASSIIGRKTQYF
d_call: .; clone_size: .; v_call: TRBV28; j_call: TRBJ1-2; cdr3_nt: TGTGCCAGCAGGCAAACAGGAGGTATCGATGGCTACACCTTC; cdr3_aa: CASRQTGGIDGYTF
d_call: .; clone_size: .; v_call: TRBV4-2; j_call: TRBJ2-1; cdr3_nt: TGTGCCAGCAGCCAAGATTCCGACTTGGGGAATGAGCAGTTCTTC; cdr3_aa: CASSQDSDLGNEQFF
d_call: .; clone_size: .; v_call: TRBV12-5; j_call: TRBJ1-1; cdr3_nt: TGTGCTAGTGGCCTCCACAGGTCTGAAGCTTTCTTT; cdr3_aa: CASGLHRSEAFF
d_call: .; clone_size: .; v_call: TRBV15; j_call: TRBJ2-7; cdr3_nt: TGTGCCACCAGCAGAGATAAGATGATCCGCCCCTACGAGCAGTACTTC; cdr3_aa: CATSRDKMIRPYEQYF
d_call: .; clone_size: .; v_call: TRBV29-1; j_call: TRBJ2-7; cdr3_nt: TGCAGCGCCGGATTCGACTACGAGCAGTACTTC; cdr3_aa: CSAGFDYEQYF
d_call: TRBD2; clone_size: .; v_call: TRBV19; j_call: TRBJ2-6; cdr3_nt: TGTGCCAGTAGTAGTTTTCTGGGAGGGACGAGGACATCTGGGGCCAACGTCCTGACTTTC; cdr3_aa: CASSSFLGGTRTSGANVLTF
d_call: .; clone_size: .; v_call: TRBV28; j_call: TRBJ1-1; cdr3_nt: TGTGCCAGCAGTTCAGGGCAGGGCGGGGGAACTGAAGCTTTCTTT; cdr3_aa: CASSSGQGGGTEAFF
d_call: .; clone_size: few; v_call: TRBV2; j_call: TRBJ2-7; cdr3_nt: TGTGCCAGCAGTGGGGAAGCCTACGAGCAGTACTTC; cdr3_aa: CASSGEAYEQYF
d_call: .; clone_size: .; v_call: TRBV27; j_call: TRBJ2-7; cdr3_nt: TGTGCCAACCGGGACTCAACTTCCTACGAGCAGTACTTC; cdr3_aa: CANRDSTSYEQYF
d_call: TRBD1; clone_size: .; v_call: TRBV18; j_call: TRBJ2-1; cdr3_nt: TGTGCCAGCTCCTTACAGGGGGACAATGAGCAGTTCTTC; cdr3_aa: CASSLQGDNEQFF
d_call: .; clone_size: .; v_call: TRBV5-4; j_call: TRBJ2-4; cdr3_nt: TGTGCCAGCAGCTTGGCCGGGGAGGACATTCAGTACTTC; cdr3_aa: CASSLAGEDIQYF
d_call: .; clone_size: .; v_call: TRBV5-6; j_call: TRBJ2-7; cdr3_nt: TGTGCCAGCACCGCGTATGCGCTGGGGGCCTACGAGCAGTACTTC; cdr3_aa: CASTAYALGAYEQYF
d_call: .; clone_size: .; v_call: TRBV7-3; j_call: TRBJ2-2; cdr3_nt: TGTGCCAGCAGCTTCGATCGACTCACCGGGGAGCTGTTTTTT; cdr3_aa: CASSFDRLTGELFF
d_call: TRBD2; clone_size: .; v_call: TRBV7-3; j_call: TRBJ2-1; cdr3_nt: TGTGCCAGCAGCAGAAGGGCGGGAGTCGACAATGAGCAGTTCTTC; cdr3_aa: CASSRRAGVDNEQFF
d_call: TRBD2; clone_size: .; v_call: TRBV19; j_call: TRBJ2-3; cdr3_nt: TGTGCCAGTAGTCCTAGCGGGGAGAAGTCAGATACGCAGTATTTT; cdr3_aa: CASSPSGEKSDTQYF
d_call: .; clone_size: .; v_call: TRBV12-5; j_call: TRBJ1-1; cdr3_nt: TGTGCTAGTGGTAGGGGGGCTGGGGCTTTCTTT; cdr3_aa: CASGRGAGAFF
d_call: .; clone_size: once; v_call: TRBV28; j_call: TRBJ2-7; cdr3_nt: TGTGCCAGCACCCCGGGGTGGAGGAACCACGAGCAGTACTTC; cdr3_aa: CASTPGWRNHEQYF
d_call: .; clone_size: .; v_call: TRBV28; j_call: TRBJ1-1; cdr3_nt: TGTGCCAGCAGTACAAATACAGGGTTCACTGAAGCTTTCTTT; cdr3_aa: CASSTNTGFTEAFF
d_call: .; clone_size: .; v_call: TRBV28; j_call: TRBJ2-1; cdr3_nt: TGTGCCAGCAGTCCCATCCCCTCGGACAGTCTATATGAGCAGTTCTTC; cdr3_aa: CASSPIPSDSLYEQFF
d_call: .; clone_size: .; v_call: TRBV5-6; j_call: TRBJ2-7; cdr3_nt: TGTGCCAGCAGCTTGCGTTCCGGGACCTCGGAGCAGTACTTC; cdr3_aa: CASSLRSGTSEQYF
d_call: .; clone_size: .; v_call: TRBV19; j_call: TRBJ2-1; cdr3_nt: TGTGCCAGCGCAAAGTACAATGAGCAGTTCTTC; cdr3_aa: CASAKYNEQFF
d_call: .; clone_size: .; v_call: TRBV19; j_call: TRBJ2-1; cdr3_nt: TGTGCCAGTAGTATACGAGGGAATGAGCAGTTCTTC; cdr3_aa: CASSIRGNEQFF
d_call: .; clone_size: .; v_call: TRBV7-6; j_call: TRBJ1-5; cdr3_nt: TGTGCCAGCAGCTTAGGGGGTGGCAATCAGCCCCAGCATTTT; cdr3_aa: CASSLGGGNQPQHF
d_call: .; clone_size: .; v_call: TRBV5-1; j_call: TRBJ2-5; cdr3_nt: TGCGCCAGCAGCTTGGAGCGGCAGAACCAAGAGACCCAGTACTTC; cdr3_aa: CASSLERQNQETQYF
d_call: .; clone_size: .; v_call: TRBV9; j_call: TRBJ1-5; cdr3_nt: TGTGCCAGCAGCGCCTCATTGGACACTCAGCCCCAGCATTTT; cdr3_aa: CASSASLDTQPQHF
d_call: TRBD2; clone_size: .; v_call: TRBV7-3; j_call: TRBJ2-5; cdr3_nt: TGTGCCAGCAGCCGGACTAGCGCGGAGACCCAGTACTTC; cdr3_aa: CASSRTSAETQYF
d_call: TRBD1; clone_size: .; v_call: TRBV9; j_call: TRBJ2-3; cdr3_nt: TGTGCCAGCCACCCAGGGGGGACAGGGGGTAATACGCAGTATTTT; cdr3_aa: CASHPGGTGGNTQYF
d_call: TRBD1; clone_size: .; v_call: TRBV2; j_call: TRBJ2-5; cdr3_nt: TGTGCCAGCGGTGGACAGGGGACTGAGCAAGAGACCCAGTACTTC; cdr3_aa: CASGGQGTEQETQYF
d_call: TRBD2; clone_size: .; v_call: TRBV5-1; j_call: TRBJ2-7; cdr3_nt: TGCGCCAGCAGCCTTACTAGCGGCGTTTACGAGCAGTACTTC; cdr3_aa: CASSLTSGVYEQYF
d_call: TRBD1; clone_size: few; v_call: TRBV19; j_call: TRBJ1-1; cdr3_nt: TGTGCCAGTAGAAATTTCCGACAGGGATTGAACACTGAAGCTTTCTTT; cdr3_aa: CASRNFRQGLNTEAFF
d_call: .; clone_size: .; v_call: TRBV27; j_call: TRBJ2-5; cdr3_nt: TGTGCCAGCAGTTTGAGTAGGGGTCAGGGCGGAAAGGAGACCCAGTACTTC; cdr3_aa: CASSLSRGQGGKETQYF
d_call: .; clone_size: .; v_call: TRBV6-5; j_call: TRBJ1-6; cdr3_nt: TGTGCCAGCAGTTACTCGACCCCGGCAGAGGGTTCACCCCTCCACTTT; cdr3_aa: CASSYSTPAEGSPLHF
d_call: TRBD1; clone_size: .; v_call: TRBV19; j_call: TRBJ2-7; cdr3_nt: TGTGCCAGTAGTATGGGATCAGGGGGTTCCTACGAGCAGTACTTC; cdr3_aa: CASSMGSGGSYEQYF
d_call: .; clone_size: .; v_call: TRBV13; j_call: TRBJ2-5; cdr3_nt: TGTGCCAGCAGCTTAGGCGGCAGACTACAAGAGACCCAGTACTTC; cdr3_aa: CASSLGGRLQETQYF
d_call: .; clone_size: once; v_call: TRBV6-6; j_call: TRBJ2-7; cdr3_nt: TGTGCCAGCAGTGAGGCCGGCTCCTACGAGCAGTACTTC; cdr3_aa: CASSEAGSYEQYF
d_call: TRBD2; clone_size: .; v_call: TRBV10-3; j_call: TRBJ2-7; cdr3_nt: TGTGCCATCAGTCCCGGGACTAGCGGGAGAATTTCCTACGAGCAGTACTTC; cdr3_aa: CAISPGTSGRISYEQYF
d_call: TRBD2; clone_size: once; v_call: TRBV6-4; j_call: TRBJ2-3; cdr3_nt: TGTGCCAGCAGTCAGGGACTAGCGGCAGATACGCAGTATTTT; cdr3_aa: CASSQGLAADTQYF
d_call: TRBD2; clone_size: .; v_call: TRBV7-8; j_call: TRBJ2-3; cdr3_nt: TGTGCCAGCAGCTGGGCGGGAGGTGTGGATACGCAGTATTTT; cdr3_aa: CASSWAGGVDTQYF
d_call: .; clone_size: once; v_call: TRBV5-1; j_call: TRBJ2-3; cdr3_nt: TGCGCCAGCAGCTCCCCGACGGGCCAAGGGGGGAACACAGATACGCAGTATTTT; cdr3_aa: CASSSPTGQGGNTDTQYF
d_call: TRBD1; clone_size: once; v_call: TRBV6-1; j_call: TRBJ1-3; cdr3_nt: TGTGCCAGCAGCGGCACAGGGGGGTTAGGAAACACCATATATTTT; cdr3_aa: CASSGTGGLGNTIYF
d_call: .; clone_size: .; v_call: TRBV29-1; j_call: TRBJ1-2; cdr3_nt: TGCAGCGTTGTAGCGGAACCCTATGGCTACACCTTC; cdr3_aa: CSVVAEPYGYTF
d_call: TRBD1; clone_size: .; v_call: TRBV5-1; j_call: TRBJ2-3; cdr3_nt: TGCGCCAGCAGCTTGTTGCAGGGGGCGTCAGATACGCAGTATTTT; cdr3_aa: CASSLLQGASDTQYF
d_call: .; clone_size: once; v_call: TRBV29-1; j_call: TRBJ2-6; cdr3_nt: TGCAGCGTACAGGTCTCTGGGGCCAACGTCCTGACTTTC; cdr3_aa: CSVQVSGANVLTF
d_call: .; clone_size: medium-sized; v_call: TRBV2; j_call: TRBJ2-7; cdr3_nt: TGTGCCAGCGAGGTCGGTGGAGGGTACGAGCAGTACTTC; cdr3_aa: CASEVGGGYEQYF
d_call: TRBD2; clone_size: .; v_call: TRBV5-1; j_call: TRBJ2-2; cdr3_nt: TGCGCCAGCAGCTCAACCCTTAGCGGGATTGGCGGGGAGCTGTTTTTT; cdr3_aa: CASSSTLSGIGGELFF
d_call: .; clone_size: .; v_call: TRBV2; j_call: TRBJ2-7; cdr3_nt: TGTGCCAGCGGAGGTCTAGCTCTTGACGAGCAGTACTTC; cdr3_aa: CASGGLALDEQYF
d_call: .; clone_size: .; v_call: TRBV4-2; j_call: TRBJ2-1; cdr3_nt: TGTGCCAGCAGCCAAGAGGCCCGGACCCGCATGCAGTTCTTC; cdr3_aa: CASSQEARTRMQFF
d_call: .; clone_size: .; v_call: TRBV7-9; j_call: TRBJ2-5; cdr3_nt: TGTGCCAGCAGCGAAAACCAAGAGACCCAGTACTTC; cdr3_aa: CASSENQETQYF
d_call: .; clone_size: .; v_call: TRBV19; j_call: TRBJ2-6; cdr3_nt: TGTGCCAGTAGTCTTCAATCTGGGGCCAACGTCCTGACTTTC; cdr3_aa: CASSLQSGANVLTF
d_call: .; clone_size: .; v_call: TRBV11-2; j_call: TRBJ2-5; cdr3_nt: TGTGCCAGCAGCTTCAGACAGCAAGAGACCCAGTACTTC; cdr3_aa: CASSFRQQETQYF
d_call: .; clone_size: .; v_call: TRBV11-3; j_call: TRBJ2-3; cdr3_nt: TGTGCCAGCAGCCCAGGACAAAGCACAGATACGCAGTATTTT; cdr3_aa: CASSPGQSTDTQYF